The T cell receptor beta chain under discussion was sequenced for a study of cytomegalovirus exposure and HLA in healthy donors. Details on this clone: As yet, its antigen is unknown.

Trimming took off 7 bases at V and 8 bases at J, with 9 bases between the two ends. This CDR3 is built from 11 residues. CDR1 SEHNR and CDR2 FQNEAQ come from the germline V gene (reference sequence). Study-level results: In a later analysis, a missense DCLRE1C variant was linked to TCR beta V- and J-gene trimming. A later analysis, which compared TCR beta chains of equal frequency, found the HLA-associated ones more clonally expanded. In a later analysis, several top co-occurrence clusters appeared linked to parvovirus B19, influenza, CMV and Epstein-Barr virus.

Researchers ran the PCR with 60 Vbeta and 13 Jbeta primers. Authors' analysis steps: The count from a later analysis was about 80 million unique TCR beta chains, about 9.9 million of them shared. Some clones are missing from TCRdb's copy, which holds only in-frame ones; the method was immunoSEQ multiplex PCR. The V and J calls and the clone size are those of that table, but D and trimming were determined from the DNA. The sample holds about 78,000 clones, about 81% seen once. The genes are TRBV7-9 and TRBJ2-1; a weak D match, TRBD2 (6 bases). This sequence originates from a woman aged 50 to 65 in good health and CMV-seronegative. Sequencing was performed on PBMCs. The CDR3 DNA follows: TGTGCCAGCACCCCGGGAGATGAGCAGTTCTTC. This encodes CASTPGDEQFF.